The clone carrying this T cell receptor beta chain was detected ten times or more. Its antigen is not identified. The data are from a study of breast tumors, draining lymph nodes, adjacent tissues. TCRdb independently ran MiXCR on the multiplex PCR reads; one entry per CDR3 protein. The sample consists of some 140,000 distinct CDR3 sequences, 21% of them appearing once. Trimming took 2 bases from V and 2 from J; bases not matched to a gene: 6. The CDR3 is made up of 14 amino acids. Germline V CDR1 and CDR2: DFQATT, SNEGSKA (reference sequence). Study-wide findings and caveats: Tumors had less TCR diversity than lymph nodes, more than nontumor tissue.

Samples came from axillary lymph nodes draining the breast cancer. J is TRBJ2-7 and V is TRBV20-1; 7 bases map to TRBD2. Sample: axillary lymph node tissue. The clonotype comes from a female donor with breast cancer. Some clones in this sample may be carry-over from other donors' samples. The CDR3 sequence: CSARKSSGTYEQYF. DNA of the CDR3: TGCAGTGCTAGAAAGTCTAGCGGAACCTACGAGCAGTACTTC.